One T cell receptor (beta chain) is described in this entry. Other DNA variants within this sample encode the same CDR3. Trimming stripped 3 bases from V and 1 base from J, with 6 bases between. The CDR3 is made up of 13 amino acids. Germline V CDR1 and CDR2: LGHDT, YNNKEL (reference sequence). In the original processing: Amplification of reference gene primers was used by the study to estimate nucleated cell counts. The table came from immunoSEQ multiplex PCR; TCRdb's copy has only in-frame clones and leaves some out. The V and J calls and clone size are taken from that table; D and trimming were inferred from the DNA. The data show about 220,000 clones, 75% to 85% seen once. Patients at the Seattle site were enrolled during active infection and followed longitudinally. The data were taken from a study of blood T cell repertoires in COVID-19. About the study: Italy, Spain and the United States were the sources of the convalescent and acute COVID-19 samples. In each case, the material was cDNA or gDNA derived from T cells, B-cell-depleted T cells, or PBMCs.

The chain employs TRBV3-1 (or the pseudogene TRBV3-2) and TRBJ1-2, with D possibly matching TRBD1 (5 bases). The sample consisted of peripheral blood. This receptor was taken from a woman in her 70s with COVID-19, enrolled during active disease. Here the CDR3 reads CASSQGGNYGYTF. CDR3 DNA: TGTGCCAGCAGCCAGGGGGGTAACTATGGCTACACCTTC.